This TCR beta chain comes out of a study of blood T cells in healthy people across ages. Each sample provided at least 6 micrograms of extracted total RNA. V shed 0 bases and J shed 7 bases, with 10 bases lying between them. The germline gives CDR1 MNHEY, CDR2 SVGAGI. The CDR3 extends over 13 amino acids. Study outcomes and limitations: Roughly linear age-related decline in beta diversity appeared, significant by age around 36.

A J-beta primer mix and a sample-barcoded 5' primer were used in a second PCR of roughly 6 to 11 cycles. TCRdb reprocessed the 5' RACE reads with MiXCR, giving one entry per CDR3 protein. The data hold roughly 800,000 distinct CDR3 sequences, with 20% to 30% observed a single time. Note on this clonotype: Its antigen is unknown.

The sample was also reused in another study, on T cells of mothers and their children. That investigation notes: Nine systemically healthy Caucasian donors: three mothers, six children.

The sequenced sample was blood. This TCR was sampled from a boy younger than 18 in good health. The chain is built from TRBV6-5 and TRBJ2-7; D unresolved. The CDR3 DNA sequence: TGTGCCAGCAGTTACTCGAGTGTTAGGGAGCAGTACTTC. It codes for CASSYSSVREQYF.